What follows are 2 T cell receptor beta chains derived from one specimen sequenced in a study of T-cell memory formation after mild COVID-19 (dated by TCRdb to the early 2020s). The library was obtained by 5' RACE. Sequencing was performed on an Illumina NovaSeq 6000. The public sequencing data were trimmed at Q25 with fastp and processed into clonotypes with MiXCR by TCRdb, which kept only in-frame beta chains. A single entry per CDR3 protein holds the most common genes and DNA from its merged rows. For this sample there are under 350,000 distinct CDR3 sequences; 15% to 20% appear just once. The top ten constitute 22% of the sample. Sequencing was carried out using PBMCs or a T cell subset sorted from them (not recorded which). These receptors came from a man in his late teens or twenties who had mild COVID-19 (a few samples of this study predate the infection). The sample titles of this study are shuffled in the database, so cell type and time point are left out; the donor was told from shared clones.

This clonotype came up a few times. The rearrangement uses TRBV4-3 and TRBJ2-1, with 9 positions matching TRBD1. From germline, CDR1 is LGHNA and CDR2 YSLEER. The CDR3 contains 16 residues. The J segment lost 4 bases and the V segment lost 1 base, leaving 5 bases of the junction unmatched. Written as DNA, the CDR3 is TGCGCCAGCAGCCAAGGGGGACAGGGACGTTACAATGAGCAGTTCTTC. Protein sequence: CASSQGGQGRYNEQFF.

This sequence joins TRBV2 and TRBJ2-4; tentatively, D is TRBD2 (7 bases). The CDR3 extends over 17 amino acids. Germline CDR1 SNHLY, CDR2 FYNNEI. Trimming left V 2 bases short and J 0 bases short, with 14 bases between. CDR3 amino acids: CASSETGGGLAKNIQYF. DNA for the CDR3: TGTGCCAGCAGTGAAACGGGCGGGGGCCTAGCCAAAAACATTCAGTACTTC.